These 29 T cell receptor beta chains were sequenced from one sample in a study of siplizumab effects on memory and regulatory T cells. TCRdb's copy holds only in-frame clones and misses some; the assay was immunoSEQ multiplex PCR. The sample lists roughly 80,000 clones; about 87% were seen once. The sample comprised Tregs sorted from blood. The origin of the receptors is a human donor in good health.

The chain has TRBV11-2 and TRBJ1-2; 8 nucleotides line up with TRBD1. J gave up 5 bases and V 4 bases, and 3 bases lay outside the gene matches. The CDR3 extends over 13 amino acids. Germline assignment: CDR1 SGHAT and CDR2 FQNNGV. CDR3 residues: CASSSRQGYGYTF. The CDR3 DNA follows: TGTGCCAGCAGCTCACGACAGGGGTATGGCTACACCTTC.

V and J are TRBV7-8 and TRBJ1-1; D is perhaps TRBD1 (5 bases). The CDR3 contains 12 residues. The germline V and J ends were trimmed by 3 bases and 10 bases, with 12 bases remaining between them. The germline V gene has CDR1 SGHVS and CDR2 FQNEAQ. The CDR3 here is CASSFSGRGAFF. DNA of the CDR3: TGTGCCAGCAGCTTTTCCGGTAGGGGAGCTTTCTTT. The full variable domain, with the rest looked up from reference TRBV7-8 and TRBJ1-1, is GAGVSQSPRYKVAKRGQDVALRCDPISGHVSLFWYQQALGQGPEFLTYFQNEAQLDKSGLPSDRFFAERPEGSVSTLKIQRTQQEDSAVYLCASSFSGRGAFFGQGTRLTVV.

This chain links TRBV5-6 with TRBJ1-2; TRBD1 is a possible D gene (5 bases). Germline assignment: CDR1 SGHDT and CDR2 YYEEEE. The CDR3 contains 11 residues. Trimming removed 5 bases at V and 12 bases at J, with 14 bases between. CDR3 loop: CASSFGSRDTF. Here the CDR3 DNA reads TGTGCCAGCAGTTTTGGGTCCAGGGACACCTTC.

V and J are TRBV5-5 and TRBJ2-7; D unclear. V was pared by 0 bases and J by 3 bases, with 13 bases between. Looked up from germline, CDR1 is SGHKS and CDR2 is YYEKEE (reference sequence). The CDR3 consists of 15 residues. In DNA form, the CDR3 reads TGTGCCAGCAGCTTGGCGTTGGGCAGAGGCTACGAGCAGTACTTC. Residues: CASSLALGRGYEQYF.

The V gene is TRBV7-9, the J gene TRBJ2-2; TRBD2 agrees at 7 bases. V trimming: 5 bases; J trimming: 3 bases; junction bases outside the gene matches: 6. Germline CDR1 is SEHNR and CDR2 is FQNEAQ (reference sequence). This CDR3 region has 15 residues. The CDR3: CASSLRGGYTGELFF. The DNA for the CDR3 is TGTGCCAGCAGCCTAAGGGGAGGGTACACCGGGGAGCTGTTTTTT.

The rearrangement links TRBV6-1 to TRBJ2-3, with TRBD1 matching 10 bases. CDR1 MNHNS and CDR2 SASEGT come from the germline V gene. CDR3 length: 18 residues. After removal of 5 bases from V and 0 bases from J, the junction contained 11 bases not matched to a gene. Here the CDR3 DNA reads TGTGCCAGCAGTAAAGGGGACAGGGGCCTCAGAAGCACAGATACGCAGTATTTT. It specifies CASSKGDRGLRSTDTQYF.

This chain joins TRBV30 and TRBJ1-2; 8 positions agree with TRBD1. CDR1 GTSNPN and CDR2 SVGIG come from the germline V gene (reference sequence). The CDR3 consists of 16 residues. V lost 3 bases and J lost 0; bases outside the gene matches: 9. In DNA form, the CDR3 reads TGTGCCTGGAGATTAACAGGGGGTACGGCTAACTATGGCTACACCTTC. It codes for CAWRLTGGTANYGYTF.

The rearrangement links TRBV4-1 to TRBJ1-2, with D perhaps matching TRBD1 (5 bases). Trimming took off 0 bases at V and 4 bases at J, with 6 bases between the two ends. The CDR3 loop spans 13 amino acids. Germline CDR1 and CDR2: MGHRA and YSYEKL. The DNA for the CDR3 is TGCGCCAGCAGCCAAGAAGACAGCTATGGCTACACCTTC. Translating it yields CASSQEDSYGYTF.

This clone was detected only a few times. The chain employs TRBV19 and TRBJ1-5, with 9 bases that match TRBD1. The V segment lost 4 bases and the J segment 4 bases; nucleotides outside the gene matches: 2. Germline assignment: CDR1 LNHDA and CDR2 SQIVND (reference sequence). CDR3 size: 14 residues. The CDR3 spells CASSTGQGNQPQHF. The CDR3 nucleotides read TGTGCCAGTAGTACGGGACAGGGAAATCAGCCCCAGCATTTT.

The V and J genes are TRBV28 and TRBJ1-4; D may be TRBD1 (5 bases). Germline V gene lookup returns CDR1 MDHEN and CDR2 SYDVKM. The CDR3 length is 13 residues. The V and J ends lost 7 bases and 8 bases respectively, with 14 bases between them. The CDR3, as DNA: TGTGCCAGCACCATGGGGCGGAACGAAAAACTGTTTTTT. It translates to CASTMGRNEKLFF.

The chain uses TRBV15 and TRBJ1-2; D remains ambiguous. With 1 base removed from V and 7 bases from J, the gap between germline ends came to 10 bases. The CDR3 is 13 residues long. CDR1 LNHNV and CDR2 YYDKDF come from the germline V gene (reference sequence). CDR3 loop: CATSRGFVGGYTF. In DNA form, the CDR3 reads TGTGCCACCAGCAGAGGGTTCGTTGGTGGCTACACCTTC.

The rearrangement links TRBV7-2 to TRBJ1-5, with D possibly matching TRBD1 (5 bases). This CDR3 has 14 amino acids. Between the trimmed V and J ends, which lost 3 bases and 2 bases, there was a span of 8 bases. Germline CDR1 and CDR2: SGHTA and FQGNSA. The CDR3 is CASSLGVGNQPQHF. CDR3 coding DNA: TGTGCCAGCAGCTTGGGGGTAGGCAATCAGCCCCAGCATTTT.

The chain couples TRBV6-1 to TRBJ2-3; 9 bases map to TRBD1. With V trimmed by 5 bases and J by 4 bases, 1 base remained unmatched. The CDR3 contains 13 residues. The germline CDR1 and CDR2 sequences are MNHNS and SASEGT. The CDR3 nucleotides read TGTGCCAGCAGTAGGACAGGGGCAGATACGCAGTATTTT. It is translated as CASSRTGADTQYF.

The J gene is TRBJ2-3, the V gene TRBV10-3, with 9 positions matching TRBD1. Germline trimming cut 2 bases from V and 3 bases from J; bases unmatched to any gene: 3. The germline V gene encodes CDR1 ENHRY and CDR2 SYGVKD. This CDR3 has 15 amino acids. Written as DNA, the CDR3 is TGTGCCATCAGTGAGATGACAGGGGGAACAGATACGCAGTATTTT. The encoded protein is CAISEMTGGTDTQYF.

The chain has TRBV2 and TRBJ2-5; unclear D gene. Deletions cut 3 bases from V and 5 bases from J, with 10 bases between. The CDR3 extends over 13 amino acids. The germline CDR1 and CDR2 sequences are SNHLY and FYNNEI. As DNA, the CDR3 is TGTGCCAGCAGTGAGGCTAACCCGGAGACCCAGTACTTC. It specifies CASSEANPETQYF.

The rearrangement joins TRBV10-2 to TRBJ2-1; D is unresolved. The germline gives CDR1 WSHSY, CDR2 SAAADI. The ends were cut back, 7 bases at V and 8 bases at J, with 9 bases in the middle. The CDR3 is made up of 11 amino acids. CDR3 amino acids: CASNYGYEQFF. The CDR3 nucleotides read TGCGCCAGCAACTATGGCTATGAGCAGTTCTTC.

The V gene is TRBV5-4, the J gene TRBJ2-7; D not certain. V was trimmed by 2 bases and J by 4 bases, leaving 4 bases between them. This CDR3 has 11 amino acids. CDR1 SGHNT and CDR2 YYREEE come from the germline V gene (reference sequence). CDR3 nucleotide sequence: TGTGCCAGCAGCTTTGGATACGAGCAGTACTTC. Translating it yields CASSFGYEQYF.

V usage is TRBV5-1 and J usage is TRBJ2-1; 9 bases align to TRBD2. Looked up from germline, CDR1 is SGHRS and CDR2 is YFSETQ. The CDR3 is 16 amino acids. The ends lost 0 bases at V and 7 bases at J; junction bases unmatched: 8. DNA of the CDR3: TGCGCCAGCAGCTTGGCCCCGGGGACTAGCTGGAATGAGCAGTTCTTC. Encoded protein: CASSLAPGTSWNEQFF.

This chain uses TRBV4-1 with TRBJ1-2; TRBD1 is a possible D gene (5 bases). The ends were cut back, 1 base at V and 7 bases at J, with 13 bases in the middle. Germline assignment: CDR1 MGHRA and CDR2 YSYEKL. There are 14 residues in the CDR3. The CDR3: CASSQVGAGLGYTF. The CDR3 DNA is TGCGCCAGCAGCCAAGTAGGGGCAGGGCTTGGCTACACCTTC.

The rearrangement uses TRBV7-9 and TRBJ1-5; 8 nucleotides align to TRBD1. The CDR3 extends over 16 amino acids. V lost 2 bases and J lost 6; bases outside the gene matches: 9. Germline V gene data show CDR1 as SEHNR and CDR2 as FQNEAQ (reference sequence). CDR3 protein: CASSLSSGQVSQPQHF. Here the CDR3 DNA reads TGTGCCAGCAGCTTATCATCGGGACAGGTCTCTCAGCCCCAGCATTTT. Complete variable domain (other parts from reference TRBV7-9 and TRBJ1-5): DTGVSQNPRHKITKRGQNVTFRCDPISEHNRLYWYRQTLGQGPEFLTYFQNEAQLEKSRLLSDRFSAERPKGSFSTLEIQRTEQGDSAMYLCASSLSSGQVSQPQHFGDGTRLSIL.

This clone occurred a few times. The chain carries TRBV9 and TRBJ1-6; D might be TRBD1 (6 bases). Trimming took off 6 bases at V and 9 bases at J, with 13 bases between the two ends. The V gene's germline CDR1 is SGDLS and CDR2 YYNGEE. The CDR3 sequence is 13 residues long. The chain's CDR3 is CASNRVVGSPLHF. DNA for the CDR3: TGTGCCAGCAACAGGGTTGTGGGTTCACCCCTCCACTTT.

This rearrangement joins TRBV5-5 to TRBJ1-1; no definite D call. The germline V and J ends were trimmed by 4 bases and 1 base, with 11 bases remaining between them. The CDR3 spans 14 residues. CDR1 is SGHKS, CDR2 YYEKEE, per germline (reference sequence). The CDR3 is CASSEGGRNTEAFF. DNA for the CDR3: TGTGCCAGCAGCGAAGGAGGGAGGAACACTGAAGCTTTCTTT. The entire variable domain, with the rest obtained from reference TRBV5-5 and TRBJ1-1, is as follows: DAGVTQSPTHLIKTRGQQVTLRCSPISGHKSVSWYQQVLGQGPQFIFQYYEKEERGRGNFPDRFSARQFPNYSSELNVNALLLGDSALYLCASSEGGRNTEAFFGQGTRLTVV.

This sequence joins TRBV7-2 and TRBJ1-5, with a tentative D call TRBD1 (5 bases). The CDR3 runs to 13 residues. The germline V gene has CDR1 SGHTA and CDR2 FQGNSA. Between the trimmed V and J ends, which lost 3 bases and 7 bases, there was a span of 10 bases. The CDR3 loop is CASSLSGIQPQHF. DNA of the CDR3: TGTGCCAGCAGCTTGTCAGGGATCCAGCCCCAGCATTTT.

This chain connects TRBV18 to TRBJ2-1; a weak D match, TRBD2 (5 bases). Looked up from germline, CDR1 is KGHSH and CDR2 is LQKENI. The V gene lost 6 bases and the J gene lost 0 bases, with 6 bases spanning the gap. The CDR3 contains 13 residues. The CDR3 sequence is CASSRDSYNEQFF. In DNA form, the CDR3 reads TGTGCCAGCTCCCGGGACTCCTACAATGAGCAGTTCTTC.

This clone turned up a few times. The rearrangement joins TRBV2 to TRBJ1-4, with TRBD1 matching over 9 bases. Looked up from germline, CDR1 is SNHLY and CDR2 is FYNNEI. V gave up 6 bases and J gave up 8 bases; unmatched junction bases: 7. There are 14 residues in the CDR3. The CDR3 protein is CASSGGTGREKLFF. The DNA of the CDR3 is TGTGCCAGCAGCGGGGGGACAGGGAGGGAAAAACTGTTTTTT. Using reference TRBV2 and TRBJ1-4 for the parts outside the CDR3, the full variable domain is EPEVTQTPSHQVTQMGQEVILRCVPISNHLYFYWYRQILGQKVEFLVSFYNNEISEKSEIFDDQFSVERPDGSNFTLKIRSTKLEDSAMYFCASSGGTGREKLFFGSGTQLSVL.

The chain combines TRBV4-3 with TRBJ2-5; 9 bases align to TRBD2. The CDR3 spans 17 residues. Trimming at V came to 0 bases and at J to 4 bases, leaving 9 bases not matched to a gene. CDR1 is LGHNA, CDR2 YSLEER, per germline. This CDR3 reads CASSQDGPVAGVETQYF. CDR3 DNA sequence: TGCGCCAGCAGCCAAGATGGACCCGTAGCGGGGGTAGAGACCCAGTACTTC.

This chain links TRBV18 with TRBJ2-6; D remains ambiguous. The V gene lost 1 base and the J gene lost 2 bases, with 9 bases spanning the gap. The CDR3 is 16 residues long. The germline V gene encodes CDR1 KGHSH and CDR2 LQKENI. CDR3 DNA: TGTGCCAGCTCACCACTCCGACAACCTGGGGCCAACGTCCTGACTTTC. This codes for CASSPLRQPGANVLTF.

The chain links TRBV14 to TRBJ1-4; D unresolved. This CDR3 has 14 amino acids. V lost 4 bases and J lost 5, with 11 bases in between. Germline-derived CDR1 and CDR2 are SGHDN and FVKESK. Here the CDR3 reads CASSRELWNEKLFF. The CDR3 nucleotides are TGTGCCAGCAGCCGGGAATTGTGGAATGAAAAACTGTTTTTT.

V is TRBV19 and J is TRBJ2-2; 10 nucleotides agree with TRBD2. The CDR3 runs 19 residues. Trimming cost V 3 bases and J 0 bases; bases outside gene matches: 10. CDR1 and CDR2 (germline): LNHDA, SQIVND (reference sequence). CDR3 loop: CASSMGLARTLANTGELFF. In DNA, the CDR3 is TGTGCCAGTAGTATGGGACTAGCGCGTACCTTGGCGAACACCGGGGAGCTGTTTTTT.